These T cell receptor beta chains were read from a single sample in a study of CD8 T cells in ankylosing spondylitis. MiXCR, applied by TCRdb to the 5' RACE reads, yields one record per CDR3 protein. The sample includes around 220,000 distinct CDR3 sequences, about 10% seen only once; the top ten take 21%. Source material: blood, either unsorted or a sorted T cell fraction (not recorded which). All receptors come from a male donor with ankylosing spondylitis or in good health (not recorded which). Both conserved end residues are part of each CDR3. Clone size, where shown, is once, few, many, or a class for clones that have expanded.

TRBJ2-7	many	13	TRBV7-3	CASSAGLGYEQYF
TRBJ2-1	many	15	TRBV27	CASSLSSRTDNEQFF
TRBJ2-1	.	16	TRBV7-6	CASSFRAPERGNEQFF
TRBJ2-1	many	17	TRBV20-1	CSARAPGLAGSYNEQFF
TRBJ2-4	many	15	TRBV14	CASSQVQTGKNIQYF
TRBJ2-1	many	14	TRBV29-1	CSVEGTGDYNEQFF
TRBJ2-3	few	14	TRBV30	CAWRGLASTDTQYF
TRBJ2-3	many	16	TRBV12-3/TRBV12-4	CASRSTGLESTDTQYF
TRBJ2-1	few	14	TRBV20-1	CSATTSGGAYEQFF
TRBJ2-3	many	14	TRBV28	CASGLTAITDTQYF
TRBJ2-7	few	13	TRBV18	CASSLGLNYEQYF
TRBJ1-4	many	15	TRBV7-8	CASSTGQGAREKLFF
TRBJ2-2	few	15	TRBV28	CASSLAGDWTGELFF
TRBJ1-6	many	17	TRBV6-4	CASSEEGTGVGGSPLHF
TRBJ2-7	.	12	TRBV20-1	CSATDRAWEQYF
TRBJ1-6	many	16	TRBV7-2	CASSLEGGANNSPLHF
TRBJ1-1	many	16	TRBV5-1	CASSTHTPIVNTEAFF
TRBJ2-7	many	13	TRBV7-9	CASSFTGTALQYF
TRBJ2-7	few	14	TRBV7-2	CASSLPTGLAEQYF
TRBJ1-2	few	13	TRBV18	CASSDRGGYGYTF
TRBJ1-4	.	13	TRBV7-6	CASSPETAEKLFF
TRBJ2-1	many	17	TRBV7-3	CASSAPGTSGGDNEQFF
TRBJ2-7	.	15	TRBV7-9	CASSLGTGGMDEQYF
TRBJ2-6	.	15	TRBV20-1	CSALPGRSGRTVLTF
TRBJ1-4	many	15	TRBV3-1	CASSPGTGANEKLFF
TRBJ2-2	.	18	TRBV11-2	CASSFPTSGGAATGELFF
TRBJ2-1	many	17	TRBV27	CASSYTGPAEGYNEQFF
TRBJ2-3	many	16	TRBV9	CASSMRQGPGTDTQYF
TRBJ1-1	many	15	TRBV7-2	CASSPQGRANTEAFF
TRBJ2-7	.	13	TRBV28	CASSLPPFYEQYF
TRBJ1-1	many	13	TRBV7-6	CASSLSNGREAFF
TRBJ2-5	few	13	TRBV20-1	CSAPRTGQETQYF
TRBJ2-1	many	18	TRBV11-1	CASSLEPPTSGGAGEQFF
TRBJ2-7	many	16	TRBV5-1	CASSFRSSPSPSEQYF
TRBJ2-5	many	13	TRBV10-3	CAVSGTGEETQYF
TRBJ2-2	few	13	TRBV3-1	CASSQFGTGALFF
TRBJ2-6	.	18	TRBV9	CASSVNDRAAAGANVLTF
TRBJ2-7	.	14	TRBV5-1	CASSWTSEPYEQYF
TRBJ1-2	many	17	TRBV7-2	CASSSPAGGSPDYGYTF
TRBJ2-7	many	14	TRBV10-3	CAISEDREVNEQYF
TRBJ2-1	many	11	TRBV24-1	CATRGYNEQFF
TRBJ2-1	many	17	TRBV28	CASSFSLLDRSYNEQFF
TRBJ1-4	many	13	TRBV29-1	CSVEEGGNEKLFF
TRBJ1-5	many	17	TRBV10-3	CAISESTQGGGNQPQHF
TRBJ2-3	few	15	TRBV3-1	CASSQNLAGTDTQYF
TRBJ2-1	many	14	TRBV14	CASSQGQGYNEQFF
TRBJ2-1	many	14	TRBV6-1	CASNRGASYNEQFF
TRBJ2-1	many	13	TRBV7-9	CASSPGVADEQFF
TRBJ1-2	many	11	TRBV20-1	CSASTAGGYTF
TRBJ2-5	few	14	TRBV20-1	CSARTGGRLETQYF
TRBJ1-2	.	15	TRBV9	CASSGGQGSDYGYTF
TRBJ1-2	many	12	TRBV6-6	CASSYSGEGYTF